The rows below give T cell receptor beta chains drawn from one sample of a study of CD8 T cells in ankylosing spondylitis. TCRdb reprocessed the 5' RACE reads via MiXCR and lists one record per CDR3 protein. The sample consists of some 150,000 distinct CDR3 sequences, under 45% of them appearing once. Sequences were obtained from synovial fluid, either unsorted or a sorted T cell fraction (not recorded which). These receptors were taken from a male donor with ankylosing spondylitis. The CDR3 runs from the conserved cysteine through the conserved F or W. D genes are given only for firm matches. A clone size is listed for some rows: how often the clone was seen (once, few, many), or a class if it is expanded.

>.|TRBV7-6|TRBJ2-5|few
TGTGCCAGCAGCTCCTGGGGTGGCCAAGAGACCCAGTACTTC
CASSSWGGQETQYF
>.|TRBV15|TRBJ2-1|.
TGTGCCACCAGCAGTCCTCACGTGGGGTTGAGCCCCTACAATGAGCAGTTCTTC
CATSSPHVGLSPYNEQFF
>.|TRBV10-3|TRBJ2-7|few
TGTGCCATCAGTGAGTCGAATAGTATCTACGAGCAGTACTTC
CAISESNSIYEQYF
>.|TRBV12-3/TRBV12-4|TRBJ2-1|few
TGTGCCAGCAGTTCGCAGGCGACCGCCGTCAGGGAGCAGTTCTTC
CASSSQATAVREQFF
>.|TRBV5-1|TRBJ2-5|.
TGCGCCAGCAGCCCAATGTCTCTTAGGGCCCAGTACTTC
CASSPMSLRAQYF
>.|TRBV4-1|TRBJ2-2|.
TGCGCCAGCAGCCGAGGTTTATTACGGGAGACCGGGGAGCTGTTTTTT
CASSRGLLRETGELFF
>TRBD2|TRBV4-3|TRBJ2-3|.
TGCGCCAGCAGCCAACGCATAGCGGGGAACACAGATACGCAGTATTTT
CASSQRIAGNTDTQYF
>.|TRBV12-3/TRBV12-4|TRBJ2-7|few
TGTGCCAGCAGCCAAGTGTGGCGTACGACCGGGTCCTACGAGCAGTACTTC
CASSQVWRTTGSYEQYF
>.|TRBV5-1|TRBJ1-2|.
TGCGCCAGCAGGGTACGGACGACCGAGGGGGTCTCTGGCTACACCTTC
CASRVRTTEGVSGYTF
>.|TRBV28|TRBJ2-3|.
TGTGCCAGCAGTTCTGCCCTGCAGAGCACAGATACGCAGTATTTT
CASSSALQSTDTQYF
>.|TRBV29-1|TRBJ2-2|.
TGCAGCGTAGAGGGACAGAACACCGGGGAGCTGTTTTTT
CSVEGQNTGELFF
>.|TRBV18|TRBJ1-5|.
TGTGCCAGCTCACGAGGGGTCTGGGGGCCCCAGCATTTT
CASSRGVWGPQHF